These T cell receptor beta chains were read from a single sample in a study of blood T cell repertoires in COVID-19. Repertoires were generated with immunoSEQ multiplex PCR, while TCRdb's copy carries only in-frame clones and drops some. This sample carries approximately 210,000 clones, about four fifths of them seen once, and the ten largest clones take around 8.9%. Sample: PBMCs or T cells enriched from blood (not recorded which). These receptors were collected from a woman between 50 and 59 years old with acute COVID-19. CDR3s include the opening cysteine and the closing phenylalanine or tryptophan. The order of the fields is CDR3 protein, CDR3 DNA, D gene, V gene, J gene, clone size. D genes are given only for firm matches. The listing skips clone size in some rows; elsewhere it reads once, few, many or a size class.

CASSLDRFNQPQHF	TGTGCCAGCAGCTTGGACAGGTTTAATCAGCCCCAGCATTTT	-	TRBV5-5	TRBJ1-5	-
CASSQGVRANTEAFF	TGTGCCAGCAGCCAAGGTGTCAGGGCCAACACTGAAGCTTTCTTT	-	TRBV14	TRBJ1-1	-
CASSPNLAGVAGANVLTF	TGTGCCAGCAGCCCTAACCTAGCGGGGGTCGCTGGGGCCAACGTCCTGACTTTC	TRBD2	TRBV5-8	TRBJ2-6	-
CASSGPRDSGSQYF	TGTGCCAGCAGCGGACCACGGGACTCCGGGTCCCAGTACTTC	-	TRBV13	TRBJ2-5	-
CASSAPLSHEAEETQYF	TGTGCCAGCAGCGCCCCCTTGTCTCATGAAGCCGAAGAGACCCAGTACTTC	-	TRBV9	TRBJ2-5	-
CASSLDVAIKTQYF	TGTGCCAGCAGCTTAGACGTCGCGATCAAGACCCAGTACTTC	-	TRBV7-2	TRBJ2-5	-
CASSLWDTVLGTGELFF	TGTGCCAGCAGCTTGTGGGACACAGTGTTGGGCACCGGGGAGCTGTTTTTT	-	TRBV7-3	TRBJ2-2	-
CASSPLGTGLYEQYF	TGTGCCAGCAGCCCCCTGGGGACAGGACTTTACGAGCAGTACTTC	TRBD1	TRBV14	TRBJ2-7	-
CASSLVGGPLFSGANVLTF	TGTGCCAGCAGCTTAGTGGGGGGGCCTTTATTCTCTGGGGCCAACGTCCTGACTTTC	-	TRBV7-2	TRBJ2-6	once
CASSGQTYTEAFF	TGTGCCAGCTCGGGACAGACCTACACTGAAGCTTTCTTT	TRBD1	TRBV7-2	TRBJ1-1	-
CASSLGQGRNTEAFF	TGTGCCAGCTCACTAGGACAGGGTAGAAACACTGAAGCTTTCTTT	TRBD1	TRBV18	TRBJ1-1	once
CASSPTSLAGSYEQYF	TGTGCCAGCAGCCCGACCTCACTAGCGGGCTCCTACGAGCAGTACTTC	TRBD2	TRBV7-2	TRBJ2-7	few
CASSLGQRSTEAFF	TGCGCCAGCAGCTTGGGACAGCGAAGCACTGAAGCTTTCTTT	-	TRBV5-1	TRBJ1-1	once
CASSAGTGTTDTQYF	TGTGCCAGCAGCGCCGGGACAGGGACCACAGATACGCAGTATTTT	TRBD1	TRBV9	TRBJ2-3	-
CASSFVRDADTQYF	TGTGCCAGCAGCTTCGTCAGGGATGCAGATACGCAGTATTTT	-	TRBV7-9	TRBJ2-3	few
CASSNPGLAGGLYEQFF	TGTGCCAGCTCAAATCCGGGACTAGCGGGGGGGCTGTATGAGCAGTTCTTC	TRBD2	TRBV18	TRBJ2-1	-
CASRSGTQGSYEQYF	TGTGCCAGCAGGTCCGGGACCCAGGGGTCCTACGAGCAGTACTTC	-	TRBV6-5	TRBJ2-7	-
CAWSINRFSYSGANVLTF	TGTGCCTGGAGTATCAACAGGTTTTCTTACTCTGGGGCCAACGTCCTGACTTTC	-	TRBV30	TRBJ2-6	-
CASSPNLAGNTDTQYF	TGTGCCAGCTCACCTAACTTAGCGGGAAACACAGATACGCAGTATTTT	TRBD2	TRBV18	TRBJ2-3	-
CAWTKEHNNSPLHF	TGTGCCTGGACGAAGGAGCACAATAATTCACCCCTCCACTTT	-	TRBV30	TRBJ1-6	once
CASSPRTGSYGYTF	TGTGCCAGCTCACCTCGGACAGGGTCGTACGGCTACACCTTC	TRBD1	TRBV18	TRBJ1-2	-
CASSLNRVAGGYTF	TGTGCCAGCAGCCTCAACAGGGTGGCTGGAGGCTACACCTTC	-	TRBV14	TRBJ1-2	few
CASSPSGWGRAGKNIQYF	TGTGCCAGCTCACCTTCAGGGTGGGGTCGAGCAGGGAAAAACATTCAGTACTTC	-	TRBV18	TRBJ2-4	-
CASSRVPETQYF	TGTGCCAGCTCGAGGGTTCCCGAGACCCAGTACTTC	-	TRBV18	TRBJ2-5	many
CASSSPGGSGYEQYF	TGTGCCAGCAGTTCTCCGGGCGGGAGTGGTTACGAGCAGTACTTC	TRBD2	TRBV6-5	TRBJ2-7	-
CASRRQGSGANVLTF	TGTGCCAGTAGACGACAGGGGTCTGGGGCCAACGTCCTGACTTTC	TRBD1	TRBV19	TRBJ2-6	-
CASNSRENEKLFF	TGTGCCAGCAATAGTAGGGAGAATGAAAAACTGTTTTTT	-	TRBV11-3	TRBJ1-4	-
CASSQGQGHQPQHF	TGTGCCAGCTCACAGGGACAGGGCCATCAGCCCCAGCATTTT	TRBD1	TRBV18	TRBJ1-5	-
CASSLRGESIQYF	TGTGCCAGCAGTTTACGGGGGGAAAGCATTCAGTACTTC	TRBD2	TRBV28	TRBJ2-4	-
CASSFSAGLTGELFF	TGCGCCAGCAGCTTTAGCGCGGGGCTCACCGGGGAGCTGTTTTTT	-	TRBV5-1	TRBJ2-2	-